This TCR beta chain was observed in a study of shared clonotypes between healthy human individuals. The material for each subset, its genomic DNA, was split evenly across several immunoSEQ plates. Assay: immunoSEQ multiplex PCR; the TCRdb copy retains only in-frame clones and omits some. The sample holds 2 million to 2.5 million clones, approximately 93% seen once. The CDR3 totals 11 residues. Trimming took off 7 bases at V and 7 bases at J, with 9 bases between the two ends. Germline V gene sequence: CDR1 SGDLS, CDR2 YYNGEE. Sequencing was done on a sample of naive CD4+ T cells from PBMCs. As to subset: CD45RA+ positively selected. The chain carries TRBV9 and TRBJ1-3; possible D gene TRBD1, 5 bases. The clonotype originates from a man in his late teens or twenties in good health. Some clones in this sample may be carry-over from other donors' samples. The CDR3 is CASRSGNTIYF. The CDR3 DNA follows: TGTGCCAGCCGATCAGGGAACACCATATATTTT.